This T cell receptor beta chain was documented in a study of shared clonotypes between healthy human individuals. Findings and caveats of the study: Investigators collected only blood, and repertoires in tissues likely differ. Rarefaction exposed incomplete sorted-subset sequencing despite large depth. Against clonotypes common to all four donors, non-shared ones had lower generation probabilities.

This clone was recorded a few times. What it binds is unknown. Per the authors' pipeline: Junction-only immunoSEQ data arrived without quality scores, meaning filtering differed. Method: immunoSEQ multiplex PCR; TCRdb's copy keeps in-frame clones and lacks some. For V, J and clone size, that table is used; D and trimming come from the DNA. The repertoire holds around 1 million clones, with 76% as singletons. The sequencing sample was made of memory CD4+ T cells sorted from blood. Subset specified: CD45RA-negative fraction. This receptor was obtained from a man between 18 and 29 years old in good health.

The CDR3 nucleotides read TGTGCCAGCAGCTTAGGTCGGCAGGGAGGAGGCTACACCTTC. It encodes CASSLGRQGGGYTF. V usage is TRBV7-6 and J usage is TRBJ1-2; D might be TRBD1 (5 bases). The CDR3 consists of 14 residues. Germline V gene data show CDR1 as SGHVS and CDR2 as FNYEAQ. Trimming shortened V by 1 base and J by 8 bases, and 14 bases separated the two germline ends.